Detailed here is one T cell receptor beta chain. Its antigen is still unknown. A junction boundary mismatches the germline segment, possibly from a read error. This specimen comes from a study of T cells in Graves' hyperthyroidism and ophthalmopathy. Reasons for excluding patients were uncontrolled infection, other autoimmune disease, pregnancy or lactation. TCR beta CDR3 regions were amplified from RNA. With the HTBI primer set, the TCR CDR3 went through a first round of RT-PCR. MiXCR, run by TCRdb on the multiplex PCR reads, gives a single entry per CDR3 protein. The table includes over 250,000 distinct CDR3 sequences, approximately 20% detected once. Germline V CDR1 and CDR2: DFQATT, SNEGSKA (reference sequence). The CDR3 has 11 residues. Study-wide results and caveats: Most expanded thyroid clonotypes above 0.001 recurred in blood.

The sequence derives from a man aged 25 to 40 with Graves' ophthalmopathy. The source material was blood. This sequence joins TRBV20-1 and TRBJ2-1; D gene ambiguous. The CDR3 region has the DNA TGCAGTGCTCGACAACTGGATGAGCAGTCCTTC. Translating gives CSARQLDEQSF.